This T cell receptor (beta chain) appears in the sequencing data of a study of blood T cell repertoires in COVID-19. Study as a whole: Acute-phase and convalescent COVID-19 samples originated in the United States, Italy and Spain. Nucleic acid was either cDNA or gDNA, and it came from T cells, B-cell-depleted T cells, or PBMCs.

The table came from immunoSEQ multiplex PCR; TCRdb's copy has only in-frame clones and leaves some out. This sample has under 40,000 clones, with 85% found just once. The CDR3 consists of 14 residues. Losses at the gene ends were 11 bases for V and 3 bases for J; bases not matched to a gene: 9. The germline V gene has CDR1 SEHNR and CDR2 FQNEAQ (reference sequence). Material: peripheral blood. The TCR originated in a human donor with acute or convalescent COVID-19. The donor label of this sample is uncertain. The chain recombines TRBV7-9 with TRBJ2-1, with 8 bases identical to TRBD2. The DNA of the CDR3 is TGTGCCGGACGGACGGGAGGGAACTACAATGAGCAGTTCTTC. It is translated as CAGRTGGNYNEQFF.